This T cell receptor beta chain was identified in a study of blood T cell repertoires in COVID-19. The overall study: Collection of acute and convalescent COVID-19 samples took place in the United States, Italy and Spain. PBMCs, B-cell-depleted T cells, or T cells were the source of the cDNA or gDNA that made up the material.

As processed by the authors: Using reference gene primer amplification, nucleated cell counts were estimated. Sequencing was performed with immunoSEQ multiplex PCR; in TCRdb, only in-frame clones are kept and a portion is missing. V and J calls and clone size are copied from that table; D and trimming were computed from the DNA. The table includes some 100,000 clones, approximately 80% detected once. There are 15 residues in the CDR3. The germline gives CDR1 MGHRA, CDR2 YSYEKL. The J segment lost 9 bases and the V segment lost 0 bases, leaving 8 bases of the junction unmatched. The sample taken for sequencing was peripheral blood. The V gene is TRBV4-1, the J gene TRBJ1-1; the match to TRBD1 covers 9 bases. This receptor was obtained from a man aged 50 or older with active or convalescent COVID-19. CDR3 in amino acids: CASSQDGDRVLKAFF. CDR3 nucleotide sequence: TGCGCCAGCAGCCAAGATGGGGACAGGGTATTAAAAGCTTTCTTT.